This entry describes one T cell receptor beta chain. Its target is not known. The data were obtained in a study of human thymus T cells. Study observations and caveats: Thymic as well as blood repertoires seemed to favor certain V and J genes unevenly.

The germline CDR1 and CDR2 sequences are SGHNT and YYREEE (reference sequence). The V segment lost 1 base and the J segment 5 bases; nucleotides outside the gene matches: 11. CDR3 length: 17 amino acids. Corrective surgery for congenital heart defects was being performed on the healthy Finnish infants who were the donors. Only in-frame clones appear in the TCRdb table, and some are missing; sequencing was by immunoSEQ multiplex PCR. Counted here are 55,000 to 70,000 clones, about 93% occurring once; the ten biggest clones make up 6%. The receptor was isolated from a boy less than two years old with a congenital heart defect but otherwise immunologically healthy. The J gene is TRBJ2-5, the V gene TRBV5-4; TRBD2 matches 10 bases. The sample was blood. The CDR3 is CASSLSSGGPRAETQYF. DNA of the CDR3: TGTGCCAGCAGCTTGAGTAGCGGGGGGCCCAGGGCGGAGACCCAGTACTTC.